These T cell receptor beta chains were read from a single sample in a study of OX40 agonist ivuxolimab in advanced cancers. Produced via immunoSEQ multiplex PCR; TCRdb's table is partial and in-frame only. The sample has 70,000 to 100,000 clones, about 89% seen once. Sequenced material: CD4+ or CD8+ T cells sorted from blood, taken in a trial of the OX40 agonist ivuxolimab. The receptors here all came from an adult with an advanced solid tumor such as melanoma, head and neck, liver or kidney cancer. Each CDR3 is given with its conserved first and last residue. A D gene is named only where the DNA matches it firmly.

CDR3: CASSIAGSRETQYF; DNA: TGTGCCAGTAGTATAGCAGGGTCTAGAGAGACCCAGTACTTC; D: -; V: TRBV19; J: TRBJ2-5
CDR3: CASSLGPGDQPQHF; DNA: TGTGCCAGCAGTTTGGGACCGGGGGATCAGCCCCAGCATTTT; D: -; V: TRBV6-1; J: TRBJ1-5
CDR3: CASSTAAHISGANVLTF; DNA: TGTGCCAGTAGTACTGCGGCTCATATTTCTGGGGCCAACGTCCTGACTTTC; D: -; V: TRBV19; J: TRBJ2-6
CDR3: CASSRGRGNEPQHF; DNA: TGTGCCAGCAGTCGTGGGAGGGGCAACGAGCCCCAGCATTTT; D: -; V: TRBV5-6; J: TRBJ1-5
CDR3: CASSVGTTSAQYF; DNA: TGTGCCAGCAGTGTCGGGACTACATCTGCCCAGTACTTC; D: TRBD2; V: TRBV2; J: TRBJ2-5
CDR3: CATSRGSTGAYEQYF; DNA: TGTGCCACCAGCAGAGGATCCACAGGGGCCTACGAGCAGTACTTC; D: TRBD1; V: TRBV15; J: TRBJ2-7
CDR3: CASRTAGAVGGYTF; DNA: TGTGCCAGCAGGACGGCGGGGGCCGTCGGCGGCTACACCTTC; D: -; V: TRBV6-1; J: TRBJ1-2
CDR3: CASRNSGTDTQYF; DNA: TGTGCCAGCAGGAATAGCGGCACAGATACGCAGTATTTT; D: -; V: TRBV7-2; J: TRBJ2-3
CDR3: CASSFHFRTGDQPQHF; DNA: TGTGCCAGCAGTTTTCATTTCAGGACGGGGGACCAGCCCCAGCATTTT; D: -; V: TRBV28; J: TRBJ1-5
CDR3: CASSEARTGRGGQPQHF; DNA: TGTGCCAGCAGTGAAGCGCGAACAGGTCGAGGAGGACAGCCCCAGCATTTT; D: -; V: TRBV6-1; J: TRBJ1-5
CDR3: CASSRDRDIQNIQYF; DNA: TGTGCCAGCAGCAGAGACAGGGACATCCAAAACATTCAGTACTTC; D: TRBD1; V: TRBV2; J: TRBJ2-4
CDR3: CASSTRGSTNEKLFF; DNA: TGCGCCAGCAGCACCAGGGGTAGCACTAATGAAAAACTGTTTTTT; D: -; V: TRBV4-1; J: TRBJ1-4
CDR3: CASSSSGGTLEQFF; DNA: TGTGCCAGCAGTTCTAGCGGGGGGACCCTCGAGCAGTTCTTC; D: TRBD2; V: TRBV28; J: TRBJ2-1
CDR3: CASGPGTSADGVETQYF; DNA: TGTGCTAGTGGCCCCGGGACTAGCGCTGATGGAGTGGAGACCCAGTACTTC; D: TRBD2; V: TRBV12-5; J: TRBJ2-5
CDR3: CASSRGRRVGNTIYF; DNA: TGTGCCAGCAGTCGGGGACGTCGCGTGGGAAACACCATATATTTT; D: -; V: TRBV6-5; J: TRBJ1-3
CDR3: CASSYPTSGRSYEQYF; DNA: TGTGCCAGCAGCTACCCGACTAGCGGGAGATCCTACGAGCAGTACTTC; D: TRBD2; V: TRBV7-2; J: TRBJ2-7
CDR3: CASSRTLNTGELFF; DNA: TGTGCCAGCAGTAGGACACTTAACACCGGGGAGCTGTTTTTT; D: -; V: TRBV6-4; J: TRBJ2-2
CDR3: CASSQYRGSYEQYF; DNA: TGTGCCAGCAGTCAGTACAGGGGGTCCTACGAGCAGTACTTC; D: TRBD1; V: TRBV6-6; J: TRBJ2-7
CDR3: CASGLGGVPGETQYF; DNA: TGTGCCAGCGGATTGGGGGGGGTGCCGGGAGAGACCCAGTACTTC; D: TRBD2; V: TRBV2; J: TRBJ2-5
CDR3: CAISGNLQEKLFF; DNA: TGTGCCATCAGTGGAAATCTCCAGGAAAAACTGTTTTTT; D: -; V: TRBV10-3; J: TRBJ1-4
CDR3: CASSPDSLVSNEQFF; DNA: TGTGCCAGCAGCCCTGACTCGCTAGTCTCCAATGAGCAGTTCTTC; D: -; V: TRBV6-4; J: TRBJ2-1
CDR3: CASSLDPRVSGNQPQHF; DNA: TGTGCCAGCAGCTTAGACCCCCGGGTATCGGGCAATCAGCCCCAGCATTTT; D: -; V: TRBV7-2; J: TRBJ1-5
CDR3: CASSDQQSLAGGDRYEQFF; DNA: TGCGCCAGCAGTGATCAACAGAGCCTAGCGGGAGGTGATAGGTATGAGCAGTTCTTC; D: TRBD2; V: TRBV10-2; J: TRBJ2-1
CDR3: CASSWGTSADTDTQYF; DNA: TGTGCCAGCAGCTGGGGGACTAGCGCGGACACAGATACGCAGTATTTT; D: TRBD2; V: TRBV5-4; J: TRBJ2-3